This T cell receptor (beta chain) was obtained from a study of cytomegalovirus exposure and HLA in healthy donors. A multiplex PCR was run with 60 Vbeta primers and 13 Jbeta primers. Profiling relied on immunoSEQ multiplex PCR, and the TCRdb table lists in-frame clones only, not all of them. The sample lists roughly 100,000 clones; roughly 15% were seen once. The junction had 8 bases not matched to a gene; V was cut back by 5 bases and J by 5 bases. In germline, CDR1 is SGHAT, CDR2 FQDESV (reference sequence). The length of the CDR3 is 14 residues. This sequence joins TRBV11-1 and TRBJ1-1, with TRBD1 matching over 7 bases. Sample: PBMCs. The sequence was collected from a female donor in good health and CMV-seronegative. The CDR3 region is CASSANRGVTEAFF. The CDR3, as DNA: TGTGCCAGCAGCGCCAACAGGGGTGTAACTGAAGCTTTCTTT. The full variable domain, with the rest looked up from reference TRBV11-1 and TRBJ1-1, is EAEVAQSPRYKITEKSQAVAFWCDPISGHATLYWYRQILGQGPELLVQFQDESVVDDSQLPKDRFSAERLKGVDSTLKIQPAELGDSAMYLCASSANRGVTEAFFGQGTRLTVV.